This T cell receptor beta chain stems from a study of T cells after yellow fever vaccination (dated 2019 in TCRdb). About the study as a whole: The SMART-Seq v4 Ultra Low Input RNA kit was used to prepare libraries from fractions with low cell numbers. To follow T-cell clones before and after both primary and booster YFV17D yellow fever vaccination, bulk TCR alpha and beta repertoires underwent longitudinal sequencing. The cohort comprised two healthy male donors, one aged 18 to 30 and one aged 30 to 40 years. Blood was drawn at multiple timepoints before and after primary and secondary immunization, with bulk PBMC replicates and cell subsets isolated.

The sample's treatment or condition label, in plain terms: live attenuated yellow fever vaccine strain. At each blood-draw timepoint, two biological replicates of bulk PBMCs were obtained. PBMCs were isolated from peripheral blood using a standard Ficoll-Paque protocol. TriZol was used to extract RNA from bulk PBMCs, CD4 and CD8 fractions, and dextramer-positive and dextramer-negative fractions. There are 18 amino acids in the CDR3, from cysteine to phenylalanine inclusive. Only the CDR3 DNA stays, 54 bases, in frame from base 1. The germline V gene provides CDR1 ENHRY and CDR2 SYGVKD. V ends up 3 bases short and J 0 bases short, with an unmatched junction base count of 7. A word on this clonotype: Which antigen it targets is not known. Base qualities are missing; no much larger clone stands one base away.

Findings and caveats that apply to the study as a whole: A small fraction of clonotypes appeared in both the CD4 and CD8 compartments, likely as a result of convergent recombination. Because abundant contaminating clonotypes from the bulk population could be contained in FACS-sorted repertoires, computational filtering was required. The secondary T-cell response was found to be weaker but faster than the primary response, with a peak reached on day 5 rather than on day 15. Because the study included only two donors, the extent to which the findings can be generalized is limited. After the booster, most of the clones that had expanded following primary vaccination were detected again (just under 97% of CD4 and around 87% of CD8), which suggests that memory was broadly maintained.

TCR cDNA was synthesized by 5'RACE template switching, through which a universal primer site and unique molecular identifiers were introduced. cDNA synthesis was primed from both the TCR alpha and TCR beta constant segments. Two PCR steps were used to amplify libraries, with sample barcodes and sequencing adapters being added in the second step. Libraries were sequenced on Illumina HiSeq 2500 (2x100 bp) or NovaSeq (2x150 bp). On the study's bioinformatics: MIGEC was used to demultiplex reads and collapse the reads into UMI consensus sequences, and MiXCR was used for V(D)J alignment. Vaccine-responding clonotypes were identified with edgeR using replicate PBMC samples, with FDR below 0.01 and a log2 fold change above 5 up to day 15 being required. Each bulk clonotype was labeled CD4 or CD8 based on which sequenced repertoire, CD4 or CD8, contained the clonotype at higher abundance. TCRdb reanalyzed the raw reads on its own, using fastp at Q25 for trimming and MiXCR for clone calling, and kept in-frame beta chains. Every distinct CDR3 protein forms one entry, paired with its most common genes and DNA. TCRdb's processing, not the study's, gives the V and J calls here. In this sample the table shows 510,000 or so distinct CDR3 sequences, 15% to 20% of which occur a single time. Jointly, the top ten make up approximately 15% of the sample.

Sequences were derived from PBMCs, sampled 15 days after the yellow fever booster vaccination. The receptor was derived from a man between 25 and 39 years old who received the YFV17D yellow fever vaccine. Recombination connected TRBV10-3 to TRBJ2-7; 14 nucleotides in the junction match TRBD2. The CDR3 region: CAISDHGLAGGFSYEQYF. The bases read TGTGCCATCAGTGACCACGGACTAGCGGGAGGATTCTCCTACGAGCAGTACTTC.